What follows describes a single TCR beta chain. This clone was recorded a few times. This clone's antigen is unknown. No qualities accompany the bases; no much larger clone lies one base away. This entry comes from a study of cytomegalovirus exposure and HLA in healthy donors listed by TCRdb under 2017. About the investigation overall: In an earlier analysis of approximately 640 of the donors, roughly 300 Gb of sequence data and 100 million or so unique TCR beta sequences from roughly 190 million T cells were reported. An early release that covered about 600 HLA-typed donors contained approximately 300 gigabases of sequencing data and around 80 million unique TCR sequences. Of the roughly 410 genotyped donors, over 80% were placed in the genetic ancestry cluster associated with self-reported Caucasian donors. The study aimed to test whether signatures of past pathogen exposure could be identified by cataloging public T cell receptors. The T cell repertoires of several hundred subjects were profiled by immunosequencing and related to cytomegalovirus serostatus. A separate validation cohort of more than 100 different subjects was used in addition to the roughly 620-subject first cohort. To predict cytomegalovirus infection status, the study brought together high-throughput TCR immunosequencing, statistical association of individual TCRs with disease status, and machine learning. A later analysis re-examined previously published TCR beta repertoires from just over 650 donors and added high-resolution HLA genotyping to investigate patterns of TCR occurrence. The later analysis used no new phenotypic data to find candidate immune exposures, relying instead on TCR beta sequences and their occurrence across donors. In an earlier analysis of 587 of the donors, high-throughput TCR beta sequencing was used to judge whether each TCR beta V gene segment behaved as functional or pseudogenic. Donor age, sex, ethnicity and CMV serostatus were collected together with the repertoire data. Genome-wide SNP genotypes for about three fifths of the roughly 670 donors were used in a later genetic analysis, which treated that subset as a discovery cohort. Every discovery cohort repertoire had been produced on one sequencing platform. Both class I and class II loci were covered by HLA typing, at four-digit resolution. The number of donors typed differed by locus, with 629-630 for A, B, C, DRB1 and DQB1, around 520 for DQA1, 600 to 610 for DPA1, and some 470 for DPB1. Because of strong linkage in the cohort, four to six DR-DQ haplotypes were treated as single units for association and clustering. Across roughly 420 genotyped donors of the cohort, an average of roughly 250,000 unique TCR beta nucleotide sequences per donor were sequenced, and roughly a sixth of those sequences were non-productive. General study outcomes and caveats: A later analysis found that HLA-associated TCR beta chains were more clonally expanded and had lower generation probabilities than equally common non-associated chains. The earlier analysis of 450 to 700 of the donors excluded seventeen rarely observed V segments, including chromosome 9 orphons, because counts were too low. A later analysis found that TCR association rates varied across HLA loci, with DRB1 alleles showing the most associated TCRs and HLA-C alleles the fewest. In both the original and validation cohorts, the classifier was reported to diagnose cytomegalovirus status with high specificity and sensitivity. Some IMGT-functional V segments, including TRBV6-2 and TRBV6-3, could not be distinguished by the 87-base-pair reads and were therefore excluded. Correlated functional status among segregating V segments might reflect linkage disequilibrium, but an unknown experimental factor could not be ruled out. HLA typing was unavailable for some donors at each locus, so association tests used only the typed subset. A group of highly shared sequence variants was considered likely to be a technical artifact of the sequencing pipeline. Roughly uniform sequencing depth across donors was assumed in presence/absence analyses, although this assumption may not hold. Most TCR sequences were seen in very few donors, while some public TCRs were found in many individuals. According to the authors, the approach could potentially be generalized to other disease states and immunological phenotypes. In an earlier analysis of roughly 560 of the donors, most TCR beta V segments were observed in productive rearrangements about 87% or about 30% of the time, broadly matching IMGT annotations. Several of the top co-occurrence clusters appeared to be linked to parvovirus B19, influenza, CMV and Epstein-Barr virus, according to a later analysis. When HLA alleles, especially DR and DQ, strongly co-occurred, TCR associations were difficult to assign to individual alleles. Most CMV-associated TCR beta chains appeared to be HLA-restricted in a later analysis, and the HLA associations seemed to be driven largely by CMV exposure. Three of the identified cytomegalovirus-associated TCR beta chains were confirmed in vitro to be specific for cytomegalovirus antigens. In the study, about 150 TCR beta chains were listed as associated with cytomegalovirus. At a false discovery rate of 0.05, a later analysis linked fewer than 20,000 TCR beta sequences to specific HLA alleles. The only immune exposure information available for the cohort was CMV serostatus. A further reported finding was that TCR beta sequences accurately predicted the HLA-A and HLA-B alleles for most subjects in the first cohort. V-gene and J-gene trimming of TCR beta chains was associated with a missense DCLRE1C variant in a later genetic analysis, and the association was replicated in an independent cohort. Only TCR beta chains were sequenced in this cohort, and the absence of alpha or paired-chain data limited detectable features. In a later genetic analysis, fewer N-insertions in productive TCRs were reported among donors in an Asian-associated ancestry cluster than the roughly 670-donor mean.

The cohort was made up of under 800 healthy bone marrow donors. All cohort members were sampled while nominally healthy, although unrecorded immune exposures were likely present. The donor was CMV seropositive and was included in the group of some 290 seropositive cohort members. A peripheral blood sample was collected from each donor, and TCR beta sequencing was performed on peripheral blood mononuclear cells. Genomic DNA was extracted from the blood cell samples with the Qiagen DNeasy Blood Extraction Kit. Taken from the germline V gene (reference sequence), the CDR1 and CDR2 loops are MNHEY and SMNVEV. From the cysteine up to the phenylalanine, the CDR3 has a length of 16 residues. Only the CDR3 DNA is retained, 48 bases long and in frame from the first base. V is clipped by 8 bases and J by 5 bases, and the sequence between their germline boundaries is 23 bases long. The method was the immunoSEQ multiplex PCR assay. For the multiplex PCR, a mixture combining 60 forward primers for TCR Vbeta segments and 13 reverse primers for TCR Jbeta segments was used. A multiplex PCR assay on genomic DNA amplified the CDR3 region of rearranged TCR beta genes. The amplified TCR beta libraries were sequenced on the Illumina HiSeq System as 87-base-pair reads. The authors processed their data as follows. Across the 670 or so repertoires, a later analysis counted approximately 75 million unique TCR beta chains, approximately 12 million of which were shared by at least two donors. Raw reads were error-corrected and collapsed into unique sequences with a nearest-neighbor algorithm that merged closely related sequences to remove PCR and sequencing errors. To assign V, D and J gene segments, CDR3 sequences were aligned to IMGT reference sequences. For a sequence to be retained, at least a six-nucleotide match to both a V gene segment and a J gene segment was required. Rearrangements were called productive when the CDR3 lacked stop codons and stayed in frame with V and J; all others were non-productive. CDR3 was defined according to IMGT convention as the region running from the second conserved V-encoded cysteine to the conserved J-encoded phenylalanine. The earlier analysis of some 540 of the donors excluded any sequence lacking an unambiguous match to a single V gene segment. An earlier analysis of 587 of the donors classified V segments as functional when productive rearrangements were above 56.7% and as segregating when the standard deviation between donors was above 5%. A statistical classification framework was built for diagnosing cytomegalovirus status from the catalog of TCR beta chain sequences. V and J gene assignment, in a later analysis, came from comparing TCR nucleotide sequences with IMGT/GENE-DB human TR gene sequences. A later analysis assigned CDR3 sequences and most-parsimonious VDJ recombination scenarios with the TCRdist pipeline. In a later analysis, every TCR beta chain was defined by the combination of its CDR3 amino acid sequence and its V-gene family, and reads without a unique V-gene family were dropped. To address suspected cross-contamination and a sequencing artifact, a later analysis removed several hundred highly shared, low-generation-probability nucleotide sequences. In a later analysis, a clonal expansion index was calculated for each public chain from normalized within-repertoire ranks of inferred template counts. In a later analysis, generation probabilities were computed with a VDJ recombination model fitted to out-of-frame rearrangements, and the resulting probabilities were checked against IGoR. In a later analysis, hypergeometric tests were used to score TCR-TCR, TCR-HLA and TCR-CMV co-occurrence, with a repertoire-size bias correction applied to TCR pairs. A later analysis estimated false discovery rates by permuting HLA or CMV assignments 20 times. In a later analysis, co-occurring TCRs were grouped using DBSCAN, with TCRdist sequence similarity added in when clustering inside HLA-allele-positive subsets. Repertoires with fewer than 30,000 or more than 120,000 public chains, plus five repertoires with anomalous nucleotide sharing, were excluded from co-occurrence clustering. This immuneACCESS table, as held by TCRdb, lists in-frame sequences with V and J called but not all clones. Of the missing ones, under half trace to an unresolved V gene in checked studies; the others have no known cause. V and J calls and clone size come straight from that table; D and trimming were deduced from the DNA. The sample yields over 150,000 clones; 82% were counted once. About 11% of the sample is held by the ten biggest clonotypes.

The sequence came from a man aged 45-65 years in good health and CMV-seropositive. Material: PBMCs. The rearrangement combines TRBV27 with TRBJ2-3; 5 matching bases give a weak D call of TRBD2. The DNA is TGTGCCAGCTGTACTCCCTGGGCGGGCTGGGTAGATACGCAGTATTTT. This encodes CASCTPWAGWVDTQYF.